Following are 5 T cell receptor beta chains from one sample sequenced in a study of blood T cell repertoires in COVID-19. Repertoires were generated with immunoSEQ multiplex PCR, while TCRdb's copy carries only in-frame clones and drops some. The sample shows a few hundred thousand clones, 65% to 90% of them seen only once. Sequenced material: peripheral blood. Receptor source: a human donor in a cohort sampled during active COVID-19.

A single count supports this clone. The genes are TRBV1 and TRBJ1-5; whether TRBD1, the table's D call, matches the DNA was not checked. TRBV1 is shown as a pseudogene. The CDR3 has 19 amino acids. CDR3 coding DNA: TGCACCAGCAGCCAAGATGCCGCGACAGGGGTTTATAGCAATCAGCCCCAGCATTTT. This codes for CTSSQDAATGVYSNQPQHF.

The chain carries TRBV28 and TRBJ1-3; D remains ambiguous. V was trimmed by 8 bases and J by 1 base, leaving 15 bases between them. This CDR3 spans 15 amino acids. CDR1 is MDHEN, CDR2 SYDVKM, per germline. CDR3 residues: CASSGLRRSGNTIYF. The CDR3 coding sequence is TGTGCCAGCTCCGGACTTCGGAGGTCTGGAAACACCATATATTTT.

In the case of this clone: A much more abundant neighbour one base away suggests this may be a read error. This sequence joins TRBV7-3 and TRBJ1-2; 7 bases align to TRBD1. The V and J ends lost 5 bases and 5 bases, in that order; junction bases with no gene match: 5. Germline values: CDR1 SGHTA, CDR2 FQGTGA. The CDR3 is 13 amino acids. This CDR3 is CASSDGTVYGYTF. The CDR3 DNA follows: TGTGCCAGCAGCGACGGGACAGTTTATGGCTACACCTTC.

This chain connects TRBV9 to TRBJ2-3, with 7 bases lining up with TRBD2. J gave up 5 bases and V 3 bases, and 15 bases lay outside the gene matches. This CDR3 comprises 17 residues. In germline, CDR1 is SGDLS, CDR2 YYNGEE. This chain's CDR3 is CASSEGVGEGRGDTQYF. The CDR3 DNA reads as TGTGCCAGCAGCGAGGGTGTGGGGGAGGGCCGGGGAGATACGCAGTATTTT. The entire variable domain, with the rest obtained from reference TRBV9 and TRBJ2-3, is as follows: DSGVTQTPKHLITATGQRVTLRCSPRSGDLSVYWYQQSLDQGLQFLIQYYNGEERAKGNILERFSAQQFPDLHSELNLSSLELGDSALYFCASSEGVGEGRGDTQYFGPGTRLTVL.

This chain uses TRBV4-3 with TRBJ2-5, with 13 nucleotides matching TRBD2. Per germline, CDR1 LGHNA and CDR2 YSLEER. The J segment lost 3 bases and the V segment lost 0 bases, leaving 7 bases of the junction unmatched. This CDR3 has 18 amino acids. The CDR3 nucleotides read TGCGCCAGCAGCCAAGATTGGATAGGACTAGCGGGAGAAGAGACCCAGTACTTC. Its protein product is CASSQDWIGLAGEETQYF.